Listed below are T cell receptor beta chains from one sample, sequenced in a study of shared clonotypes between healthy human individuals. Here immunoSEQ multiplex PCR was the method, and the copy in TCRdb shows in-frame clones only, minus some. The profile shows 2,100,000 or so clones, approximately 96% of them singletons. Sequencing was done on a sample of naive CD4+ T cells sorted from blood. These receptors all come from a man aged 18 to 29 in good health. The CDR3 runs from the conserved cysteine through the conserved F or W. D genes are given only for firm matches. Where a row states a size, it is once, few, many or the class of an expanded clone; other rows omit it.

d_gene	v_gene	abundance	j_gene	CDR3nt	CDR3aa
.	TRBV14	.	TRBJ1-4	TGTGCCAGCAGCCCAGCCTGGGCGGGTAATGAAAAACTGTTTTTT	CASSPAWAGNEKLFF
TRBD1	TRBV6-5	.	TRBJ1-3	TGTGCCAGCAGTACAGGGGCTGGAAACACCATATATTTT	CASSTGAGNTIYF
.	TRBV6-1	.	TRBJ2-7	TGTGCCAGCAGCGAACAGGACGAGAGCTCCTACGAGCAGTACTTC	CASSEQDESSYEQYF
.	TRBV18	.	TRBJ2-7	TGTGCCAGCTCACCACTGGAGACATACGAGCAGTACTTC	CASSPLETYEQYF
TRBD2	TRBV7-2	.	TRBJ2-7	TGTGCCAGCAGCCTTCCGGGTAGCGGGAGACTTACGTATTCCTACGAGCAGTACTTC	CASSLPGSGRLTYSYEQYF
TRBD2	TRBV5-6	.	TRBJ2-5	TGTGCCAGCAGCTTGGGGAGCGGGGGGGCCGGAGAGACCCAGTACTTC	CASSLGSGGAGETQYF
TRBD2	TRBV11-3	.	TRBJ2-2	TGTGCCAGCAGCTCCCTCGCGGGAGCGGGCACCGGGGAGCTGTTTTTT	CASSSLAGAGTGELFF
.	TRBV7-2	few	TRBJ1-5	TGTGCCAGCAGCTACGAGACAGGCAATCAGCCCCAGCATTTT	CASSYETGNQPQHF
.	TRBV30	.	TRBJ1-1	TGTGCCTGGGGCCGGGGAAACACTGAAGCTTTCTTT	CAWGRGNTEAFF
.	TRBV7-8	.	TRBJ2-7	TGTGCCAGCAGCTTCGACAGGTCCTCGGTGTGGGAGCAGTACTTC	CASSFDRSSVWEQYF
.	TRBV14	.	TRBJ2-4	TGTGCCAGCAGCCAAAAGATGGAAACAGGACTAGCCAAAAACATTCAGTACTTC	CASSQKMETGLAKNIQYF
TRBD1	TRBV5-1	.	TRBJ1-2	TGCGCCAGCAGCCACCAAGACAGGGGATATGGCTACACCTTC	CASSHQDRGYGYTF
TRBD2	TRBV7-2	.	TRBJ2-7	TGTGCCAGCGGCGGGAGGGTCTCCTACGAGCAGTACTTC	CASGGRVSYEQYF